These 18 T cell receptor beta chains were sequenced from one sample in a study of monozygotic twins with inflammatory bowel disease. TCRdb reanalyzed the 5' RACE reads and collapses them to one entry per CDR3 protein, without DNA. This listing includes a few hundred thousand distinct CDR3 sequences. Sequenced input: blood. The receptor source for this set is a human donor with ulcerative colitis or Crohn's disease, or a healthy co-twin of an affected twin (not recorded which).

The chain combines TRBV30 with TRBJ2-1; no DNA is available, so the TRBD1 call from TCRdb remains unchecked. The germline V gene has CDR1 GTSNPN and CDR2 SVGIG (reference sequence). There are 15 residues in the CDR3. The CDR3: CAWSEQGRGYNEQFF.

V usage is TRBV27 and J usage is TRBJ2-3; lacking DNA, the TRBD2 call made by TCRdb goes unchecked. Germline V gene sequence: CDR1 MNHEY, CDR2 SMNVEV (reference sequence). The CDR3 has 13 amino acids. The CDR3 loop is CASRDSGTDTQYF.

The chain carries TRBV7-6 and TRBJ2-1. The CDR3 contains 15 residues. Germline V lookup: CDR1 SGHVS, CDR2 FNYEAQ. The CDR3 here is CASSLAGVSYNEQFF.

This chain links TRBV25-1 with TRBJ1-1; TCRdb lists TRBD1, though no DNA is available to test this call. Germline loops: CDR1 MGHDK, CDR2 SYGVNS. CDR3 length: 13 amino acids. CDR3 sequence reads: CASSVYGGTEAFF.

The V gene is TRBV5-1, the J gene TRBJ1-6; the D gene TCRdb calls, TRBD1, cannot be checked with no DNA. The length of the CDR3 is 14 residues. Germline CDR1 and CDR2: SGHRS and YFSETQ. CDR3: CASSLEGSNSPLHF.

The chain recombines TRBV19 with TRBJ1-4; checking the TCRdb D call of TRBD1 is not possible without DNA. The CDR3 runs to 14 residues. The germline V gene has CDR1 LNHDA and CDR2 SQIVND (reference sequence). The CDR3 loop reads CASSEGRLGEKLFF. Filled out from reference TRBV19 and TRBJ1-4, the complete variable domain reads DGGITQSPKYLFRKEGQNVTLSCEQNLNHDAMYWYRQDPGQGLRLIYYSQIVNDFQKGDIAEGYSVSREKKESFPLTVTSAQKNPTAFYLCASSEGRLGEKLFFGSGTQLSVL.

The chain has TRBV24-1 and TRBJ2-2; TCRdb gives TRBD1 as the D gene, but with no DNA this cannot be confirmed. CDR1 and CDR2 from the germline V gene are KGHDR and SFDVKD. The CDR3 extends over 17 amino acids. CDR3 sequence: CTPTVFPLGGNTGELFF.

The chain has TRBV20-1 and TRBJ2-3; there is no DNA to check the TCRdb D call of TRBD1. Germline assignment: CDR1 DFQATT and CDR2 SNEGSKA (reference sequence). The CDR3 extends over 13 amino acids. This CDR3 reads CSATPAGEDTQYF.

The rearrangement links TRBV4-2 to TRBJ2-5; absent DNA, TCRdb's TRBD2 call cannot be checked. The CDR3 covers 16 residues. The V gene's germline CDR1 is LGHNA and CDR2 YNFKEQ. CDR3 sequence reads: CASSPGLAGHQETQYF.

V is TRBV6-1 and J is TRBJ1-1; the D gene TCRdb calls, TRBD1, cannot be checked with no DNA. Germline V gene data show CDR1 as MNHNS and CDR2 as SASEGT. The CDR3 runs to 13 residues. This CDR3 reads CASRTGANTEAFF.

The rearrangement links TRBV20-1 to TRBJ2-7; with no DNA, the TCRdb D assignment of TRBD1 cannot be verified. The CDR3 extends over 15 amino acids. The V gene's germline CDR1 is DFQATT and CDR2 SNEGSKA (reference sequence). The CDR3 sequence is CSARAPGGSFNEQYF.

The chain has TRBV1 and TRBJ2-7; TCRdb returns TRBD2, unconfirmable since there is no DNA. TRBV1 is deemed a pseudogene. The CDR3 has 19 residues. CDR3 protein: CTSSLDTRRTSGPAYEQYF.

The chain has TRBV19 and TRBJ2-3; lacking DNA, the TRBD2 call made by TCRdb goes unchecked. Germline V gene data show CDR1 as LNHDA and CDR2 as SQIVND (reference sequence). The CDR3 is made up of 13 amino acids. CDR3 region: CASSSGRVDTQYF.

The rearrangement uses TRBV5-1 and TRBJ1-1. CDR3 length equals 13 residues. Germline-derived CDR1 and CDR2 are SGHRS and YFSETQ. CDR3 protein: CASSLNWDSEAFF.

The rearrangement links TRBV12-3 or TRBV12-4 to TRBJ1-5; the TCRdb call, TRBD1, lacks DNA for checking. The CDR3 consists of 14 residues. CDR3 residues: CASRVTGNNQPQHF.

The chain couples TRBV6-5 to TRBJ1-1; the TRBD1 assignment by TCRdb is unverifiable without DNA. Germline CDR1 and CDR2: MNHEY and SVGAGI. CDR3 length: 18 residues. The CDR3 reads CASTLGIQGRFTNTEAFF.

The chain has TRBV11-2 and TRBJ2-1. The CDR3 contains 13 residues. The germline gives CDR1 SGHAT, CDR2 FQNNGV. CDR3 protein: CASSLNTLNEQFF.

The genes are TRBV7-9 and TRBJ1-4. CDR1 SEHNR and CDR2 FQNEAQ come from the germline V gene (reference sequence). There are 13 residues in the CDR3. CDR3 protein: CASSPGASNRPFF.